This T cell receptor beta chain was obtained from a study of control samples from healthy donors and cancer patients. The ends lost 6 bases at V and 1 base at J; junction bases unmatched: 1. The germline V gene has CDR1 SNHLY and CDR2 FYNNEI. The CDR3 length is 14 residues. The method was immunoSEQ multiplex PCR; TCRdb's version includes in-frame clones alone and lacks a portion of them. The table includes under 200,000 clones, 93% detected once. The rearrangement joins TRBV2 to TRBJ2-2, with 8 bases lining up with TRBD1. The sequence was collected from a woman aged 60-75 years in good health. Sequencing was performed on blood. This CDR3 reads CASRGQVNTGELFF. In DNA form, the CDR3 reads TGTGCCAGCAGGGGACAGGTGAACACCGGGGAGCTGTTTTTT.